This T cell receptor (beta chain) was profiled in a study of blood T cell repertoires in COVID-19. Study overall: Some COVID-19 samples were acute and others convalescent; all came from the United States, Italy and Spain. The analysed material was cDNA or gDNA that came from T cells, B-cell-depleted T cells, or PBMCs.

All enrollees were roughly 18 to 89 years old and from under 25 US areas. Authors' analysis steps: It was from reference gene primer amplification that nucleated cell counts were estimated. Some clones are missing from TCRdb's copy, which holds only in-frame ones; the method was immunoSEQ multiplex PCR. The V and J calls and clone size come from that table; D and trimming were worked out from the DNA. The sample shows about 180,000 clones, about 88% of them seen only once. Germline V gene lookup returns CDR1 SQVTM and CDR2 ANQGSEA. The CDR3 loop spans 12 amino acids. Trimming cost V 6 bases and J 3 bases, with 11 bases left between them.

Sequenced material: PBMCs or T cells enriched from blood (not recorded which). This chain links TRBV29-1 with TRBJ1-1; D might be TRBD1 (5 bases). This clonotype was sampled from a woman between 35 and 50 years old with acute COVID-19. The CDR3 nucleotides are TGCAGCGTCTTAGCGGGGGACACTGAAGCTTTCTTT. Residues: CSVLAGDTEAFF.